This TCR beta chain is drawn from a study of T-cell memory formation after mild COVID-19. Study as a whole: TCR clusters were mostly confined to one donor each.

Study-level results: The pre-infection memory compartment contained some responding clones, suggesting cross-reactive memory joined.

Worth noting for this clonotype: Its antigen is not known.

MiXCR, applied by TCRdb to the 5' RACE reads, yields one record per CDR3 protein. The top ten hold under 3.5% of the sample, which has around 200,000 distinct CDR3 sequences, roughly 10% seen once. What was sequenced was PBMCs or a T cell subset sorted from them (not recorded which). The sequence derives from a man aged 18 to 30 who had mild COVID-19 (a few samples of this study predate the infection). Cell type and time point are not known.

The CDR3 region has the DNA TGTGCCAGCAGTTACGACGGACAGGGGGCCTCCGAGCAGTACTTC. Encoded protein: CASSYDGQGASEQYF. V and J are TRBV6-5 and TRBJ2-7; 11 nucleotides line up with TRBD1. The CDR3 is made up of 15 amino acids. Unmatched junction bases numbered 6, after V lost 2 bases and J lost 6 bases. Germline V gene sequence: CDR1 MNHEY, CDR2 SVGAGI.